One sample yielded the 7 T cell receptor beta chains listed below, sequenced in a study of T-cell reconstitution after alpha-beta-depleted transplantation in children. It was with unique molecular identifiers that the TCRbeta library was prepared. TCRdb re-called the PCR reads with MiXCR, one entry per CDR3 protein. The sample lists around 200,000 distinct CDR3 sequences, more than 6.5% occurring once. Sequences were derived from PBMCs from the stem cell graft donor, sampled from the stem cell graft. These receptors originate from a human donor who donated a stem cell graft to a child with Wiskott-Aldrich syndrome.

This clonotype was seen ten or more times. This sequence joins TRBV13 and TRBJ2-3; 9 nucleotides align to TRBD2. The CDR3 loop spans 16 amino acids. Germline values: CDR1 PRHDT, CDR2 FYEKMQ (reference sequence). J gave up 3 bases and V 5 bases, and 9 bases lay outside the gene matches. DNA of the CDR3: TGTGCCAGCAGCCAACCTTTTAGCGGGAGTACAGATACGCAGTATTTT. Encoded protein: CASSQPFSGSTDTQYF.

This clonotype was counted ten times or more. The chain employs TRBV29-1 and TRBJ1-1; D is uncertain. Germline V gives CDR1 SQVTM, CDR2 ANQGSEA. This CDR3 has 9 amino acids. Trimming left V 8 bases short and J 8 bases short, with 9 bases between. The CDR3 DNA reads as TGCAGCTCCGGAGAGGAAGCTTTCTTT. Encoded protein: CSSGEEAFF. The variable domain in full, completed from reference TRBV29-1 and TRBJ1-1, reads SAVISQKPSRDICQRGTSLTIQCQVDSQVTMMFWYRQQPGQSLTLIATANQGSEATYESGFVIDKFPISRPNLTFSTLTVSNMSPEDSSIYLCSSGEEAFFGQGTRLTVV.

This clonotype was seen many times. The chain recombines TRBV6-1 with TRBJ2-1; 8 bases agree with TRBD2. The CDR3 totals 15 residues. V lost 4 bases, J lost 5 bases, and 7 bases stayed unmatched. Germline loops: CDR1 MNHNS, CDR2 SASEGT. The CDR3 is CASSVSGRGNNEQFF. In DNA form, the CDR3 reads TGTGCCAGCAGTGTAAGCGGGAGAGGGAACAATGAGCAGTTCTTC.

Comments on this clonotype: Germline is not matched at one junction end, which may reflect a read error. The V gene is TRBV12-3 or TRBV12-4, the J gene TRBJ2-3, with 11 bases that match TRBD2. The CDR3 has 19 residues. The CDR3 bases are TGTGCCTGCAGTTCACCCCCCTGGACTAGCGGGCTTAGCACAGATACGCAGTATTTT. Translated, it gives CACSSPPWTSGLSTDTQYF.

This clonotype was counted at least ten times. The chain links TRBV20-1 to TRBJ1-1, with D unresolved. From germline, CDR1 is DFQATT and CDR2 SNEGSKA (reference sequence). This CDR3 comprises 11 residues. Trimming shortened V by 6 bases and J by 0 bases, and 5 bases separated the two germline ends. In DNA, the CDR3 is TGCAGTGCCCCTATGAACACTGAAGCTTTCTTT. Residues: CSAPMNTEAFF.

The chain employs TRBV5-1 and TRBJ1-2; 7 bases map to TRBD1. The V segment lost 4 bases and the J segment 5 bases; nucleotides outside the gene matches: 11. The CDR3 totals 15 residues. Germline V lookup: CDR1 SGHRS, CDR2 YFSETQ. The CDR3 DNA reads TGCGCCAGCAGCCTTACAGGGAGGGGGCTATATGGCTACACCTTC. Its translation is CASSLTGRGLYGYTF.

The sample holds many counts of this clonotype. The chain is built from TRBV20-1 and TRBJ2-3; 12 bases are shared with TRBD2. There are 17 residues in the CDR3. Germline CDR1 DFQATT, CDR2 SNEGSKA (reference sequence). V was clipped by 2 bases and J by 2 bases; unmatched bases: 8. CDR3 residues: CSARSASGRVHTDTQYF. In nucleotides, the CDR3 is TGCAGTGCTAGATCGGCTAGCGGGAGGGTCCACACAGATACGCAGTATTTT.